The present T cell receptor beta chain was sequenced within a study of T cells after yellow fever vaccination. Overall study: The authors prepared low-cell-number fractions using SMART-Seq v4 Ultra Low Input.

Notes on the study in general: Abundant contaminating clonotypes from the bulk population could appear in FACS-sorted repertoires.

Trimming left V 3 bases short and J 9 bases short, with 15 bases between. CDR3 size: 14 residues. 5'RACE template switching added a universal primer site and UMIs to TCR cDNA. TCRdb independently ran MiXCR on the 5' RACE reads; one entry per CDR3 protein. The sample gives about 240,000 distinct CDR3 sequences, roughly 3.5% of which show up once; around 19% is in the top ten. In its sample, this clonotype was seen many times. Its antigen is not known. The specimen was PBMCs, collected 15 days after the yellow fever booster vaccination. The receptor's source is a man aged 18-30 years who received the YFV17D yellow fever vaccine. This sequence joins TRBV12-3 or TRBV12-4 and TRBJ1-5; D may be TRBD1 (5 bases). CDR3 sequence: CASSLITPGAPQHF. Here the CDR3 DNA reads TGTGCCAGCAGTTTGATTACCCCCGGGGCGCCCCAGCATTTT.